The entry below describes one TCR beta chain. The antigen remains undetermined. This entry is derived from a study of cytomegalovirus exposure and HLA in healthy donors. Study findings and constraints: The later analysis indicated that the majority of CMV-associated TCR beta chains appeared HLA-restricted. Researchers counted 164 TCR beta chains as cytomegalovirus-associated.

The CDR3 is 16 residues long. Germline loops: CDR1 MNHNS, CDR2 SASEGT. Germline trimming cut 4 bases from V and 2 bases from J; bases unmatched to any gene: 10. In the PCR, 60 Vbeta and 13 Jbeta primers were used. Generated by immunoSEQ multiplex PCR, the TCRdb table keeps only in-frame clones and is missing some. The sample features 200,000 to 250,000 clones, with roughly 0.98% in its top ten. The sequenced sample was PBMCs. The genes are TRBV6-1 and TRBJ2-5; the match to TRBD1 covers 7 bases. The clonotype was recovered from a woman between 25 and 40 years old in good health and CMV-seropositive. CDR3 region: CASSVKTGRGQETQYF. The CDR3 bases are TGTGCCAGCAGTGTTAAGACAGGGCGAGGGCAAGAGACCCAGTACTTC.